What follows is one T cell receptor (beta chain) and its context. These data come from a study of blood T cell repertoires in COVID-19. The protocol was immunoSEQ multiplex PCR, while the TCRdb copy is restricted to in-frame clones and leaves out a portion. The repertoire consists of over 200,000 clones, with 75% to 90% occurring once and the leading ten covering 2.7%. This CDR3 is built from 16 residues. Germline values: CDR1 SGHRS, CDR2 YFSETQ. The V and J ends lost 2 bases and 0 bases respectively, with 11 bases between them. This receptor was taken from a man under 40 with COVID-19, enrolled during active disease. Material: peripheral blood. The gene calls are TRBV5-1 and TRBJ2-2; tentatively, D is TRBD1 (6 bases). For the CDR3, the DNA is TGCGCCAGCAGCTTACCCGGGACAACGAACACCGGGGAGCTGTTTTTT. It is translated as CASSLPGTTNTGELFF.